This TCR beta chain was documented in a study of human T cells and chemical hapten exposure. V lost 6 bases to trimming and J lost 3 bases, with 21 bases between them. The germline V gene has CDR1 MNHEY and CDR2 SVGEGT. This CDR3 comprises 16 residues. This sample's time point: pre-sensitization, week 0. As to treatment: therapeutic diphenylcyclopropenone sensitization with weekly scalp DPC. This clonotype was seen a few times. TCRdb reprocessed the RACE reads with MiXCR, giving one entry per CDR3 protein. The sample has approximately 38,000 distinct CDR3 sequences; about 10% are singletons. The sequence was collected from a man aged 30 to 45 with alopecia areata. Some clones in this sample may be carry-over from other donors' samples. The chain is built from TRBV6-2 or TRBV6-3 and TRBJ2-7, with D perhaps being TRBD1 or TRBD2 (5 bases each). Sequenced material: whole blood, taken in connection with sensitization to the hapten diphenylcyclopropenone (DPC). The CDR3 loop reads CASRWTLRDRNYEQYV. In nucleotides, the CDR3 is TGTGCCAGCAGGTGGACCCTCCGGGACCGAAACTACGAGCAGTACGTC.